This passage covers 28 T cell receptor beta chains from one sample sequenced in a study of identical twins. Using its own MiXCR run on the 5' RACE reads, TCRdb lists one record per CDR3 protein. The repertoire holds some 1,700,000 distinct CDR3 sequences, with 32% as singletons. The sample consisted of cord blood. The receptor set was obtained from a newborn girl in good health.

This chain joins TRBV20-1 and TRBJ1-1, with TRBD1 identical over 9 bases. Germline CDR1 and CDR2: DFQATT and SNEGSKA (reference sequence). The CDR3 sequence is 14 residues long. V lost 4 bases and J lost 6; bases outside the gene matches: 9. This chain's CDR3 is CSATPGQGRPEAFF. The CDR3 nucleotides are TGCAGTGCTACCCCCGGACAGGGGAGGCCTGAAGCTTTCTTT.

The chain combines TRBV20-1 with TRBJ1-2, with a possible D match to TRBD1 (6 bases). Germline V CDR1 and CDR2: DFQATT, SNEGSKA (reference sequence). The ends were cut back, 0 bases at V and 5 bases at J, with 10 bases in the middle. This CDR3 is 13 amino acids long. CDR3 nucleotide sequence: TGCAGTGCTAGAGAAGGGGGGTGGTATGGCTACACCTTC. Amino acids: CSAREGGWYGYTF.

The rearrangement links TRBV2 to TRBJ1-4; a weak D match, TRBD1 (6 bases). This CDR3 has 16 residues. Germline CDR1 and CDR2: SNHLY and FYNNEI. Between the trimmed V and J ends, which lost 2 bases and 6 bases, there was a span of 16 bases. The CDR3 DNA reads TGTGCCAGCAGTGAACCCAAACAGGGAGGGTATGAAAAACTGTTTTTT. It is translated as CASSEPKQGGYEKLFF.

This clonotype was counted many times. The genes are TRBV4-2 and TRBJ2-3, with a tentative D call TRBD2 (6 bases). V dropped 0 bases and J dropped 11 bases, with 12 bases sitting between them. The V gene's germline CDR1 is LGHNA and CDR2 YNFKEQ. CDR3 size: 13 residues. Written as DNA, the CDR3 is TGTGCCAGCAGCCAAGAAGGGGCGCGGGAGCAGTATTTT. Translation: CASSQEGAREQYF.

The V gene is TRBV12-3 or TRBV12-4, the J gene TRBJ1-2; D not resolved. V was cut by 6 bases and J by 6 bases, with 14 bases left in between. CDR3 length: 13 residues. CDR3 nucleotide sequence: TGTGCCAGCAGCCAAGGGCGAGATGATGGCTACACCTTC. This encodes CASSQGRDDGYTF.

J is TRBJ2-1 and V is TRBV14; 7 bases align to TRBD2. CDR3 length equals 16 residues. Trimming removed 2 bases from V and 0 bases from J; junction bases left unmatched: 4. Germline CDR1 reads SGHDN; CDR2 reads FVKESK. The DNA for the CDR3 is TGTGCCAGCAGCCAAAGGTGGGGGGGCTCCTACAATGAGCAGTTCTTC. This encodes CASSQRWGGSYNEQFF.

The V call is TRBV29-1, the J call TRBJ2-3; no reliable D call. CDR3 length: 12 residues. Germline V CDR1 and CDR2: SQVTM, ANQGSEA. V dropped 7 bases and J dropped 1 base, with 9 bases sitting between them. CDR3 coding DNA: TGCAGCGCGACATTGGGCACAGATACGCAGTATTTT. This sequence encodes CSATLGTDTQYF.

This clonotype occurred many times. The CDR3 nucleotides are TGTGCCAGCAGTTACTCCGGGGTCTATGGCTACACCTTC. This codes for CASSYSGVYGYTF. The chain links TRBV6-6 to TRBJ1-2, with D uncertain. The CDR3 has 13 amino acids. CDR1 is MNHNY, CDR2 SVGAGI, per germline (reference sequence). V was cut by 0 bases and J by 4 bases, with 6 bases left in between.

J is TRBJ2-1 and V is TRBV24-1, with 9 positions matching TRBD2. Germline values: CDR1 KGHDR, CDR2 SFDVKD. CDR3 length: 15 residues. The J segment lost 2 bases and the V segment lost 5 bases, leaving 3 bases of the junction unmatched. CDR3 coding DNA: TGTGCCACCAGTGGGCGGGAGGGCCCCTACAATGAGCAGTTCTTC. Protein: CATSGREGPYNEQFF.

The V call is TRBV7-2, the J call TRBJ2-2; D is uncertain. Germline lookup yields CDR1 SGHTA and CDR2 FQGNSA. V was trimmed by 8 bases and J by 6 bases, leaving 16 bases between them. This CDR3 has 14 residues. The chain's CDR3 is CASRSQYLAGELFF. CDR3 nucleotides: TGTGCCAGCCGGAGCCAGTACTTAGCCGGGGAGCTGTTTTTT.

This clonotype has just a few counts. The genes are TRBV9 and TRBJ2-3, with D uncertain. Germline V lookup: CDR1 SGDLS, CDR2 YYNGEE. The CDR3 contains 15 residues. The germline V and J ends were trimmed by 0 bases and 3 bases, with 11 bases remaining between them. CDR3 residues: CASSVGSARTDTQYF. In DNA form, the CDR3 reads TGTGCCAGCAGCGTAGGTTCCGCGCGGACAGATACGCAGTATTTT.

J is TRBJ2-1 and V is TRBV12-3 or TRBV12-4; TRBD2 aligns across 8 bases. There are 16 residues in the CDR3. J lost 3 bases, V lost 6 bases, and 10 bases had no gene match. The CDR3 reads CASSTWGRGDYNEQFF. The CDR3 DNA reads TGTGCCAGCAGCACCTGGGGGCGGGGGGACTACAATGAGCAGTTCTTC.

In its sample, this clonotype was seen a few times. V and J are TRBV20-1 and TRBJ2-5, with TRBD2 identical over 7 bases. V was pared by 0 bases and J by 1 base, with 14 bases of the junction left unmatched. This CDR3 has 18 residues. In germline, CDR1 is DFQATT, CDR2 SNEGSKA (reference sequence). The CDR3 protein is CSARDFKRSSGPQETQYF. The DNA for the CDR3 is TGCAGTGCTAGAGATTTTAAGAGGAGTAGCGGGCCCCAAGAGACCCAGTACTTC.

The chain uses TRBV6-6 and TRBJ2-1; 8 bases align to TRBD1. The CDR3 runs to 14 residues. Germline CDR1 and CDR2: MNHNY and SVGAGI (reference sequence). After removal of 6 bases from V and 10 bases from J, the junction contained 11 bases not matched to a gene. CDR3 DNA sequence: TGTGCCAGCAGGCCCGGACAGGGTCGCGAGGAGCAGTTCTTC. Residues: CASRPGQGREEQFF.

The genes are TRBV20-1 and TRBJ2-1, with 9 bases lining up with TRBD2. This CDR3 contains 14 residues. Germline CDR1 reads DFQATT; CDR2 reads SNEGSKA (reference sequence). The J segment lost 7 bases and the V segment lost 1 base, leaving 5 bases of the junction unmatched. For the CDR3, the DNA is TGCAGTGCTAGAGGGCTGGGACTAGCAAATGAGCAGTTCTTC. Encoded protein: CSARGLGLANEQFF.

Written as DNA, the CDR3 is TGTGCCAGCAGCCCACGACAGCTGCCGAACACTGAAGCTTTCTTT. Its protein is CASSPRQLPNTEAFF. This chain joins TRBV14 and TRBJ1-1; maybe TRBD1 (5 bases). The V gene lost 4 bases and the J gene lost 1 base, with 13 bases spanning the gap. The germline V gene has CDR1 SGHDN and CDR2 FVKESK. The CDR3 contains 15 residues.

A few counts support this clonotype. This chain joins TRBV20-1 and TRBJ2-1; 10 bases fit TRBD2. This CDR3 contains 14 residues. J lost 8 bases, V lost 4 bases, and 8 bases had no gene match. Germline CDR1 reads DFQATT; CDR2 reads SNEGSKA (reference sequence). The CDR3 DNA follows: TGCAGTGCTACATCAGCGGGAGGGCCCCATGAGCAGTTCTTC. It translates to CSATSAGGPHEQFF.

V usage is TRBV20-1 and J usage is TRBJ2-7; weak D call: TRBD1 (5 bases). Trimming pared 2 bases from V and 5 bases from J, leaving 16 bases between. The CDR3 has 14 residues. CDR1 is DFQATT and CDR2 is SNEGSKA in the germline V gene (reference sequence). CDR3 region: CSARPRAGKHEQYF. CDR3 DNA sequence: TGCAGTGCTAGACCCCGGGCAGGGAAGCACGAGCAGTACTTC.

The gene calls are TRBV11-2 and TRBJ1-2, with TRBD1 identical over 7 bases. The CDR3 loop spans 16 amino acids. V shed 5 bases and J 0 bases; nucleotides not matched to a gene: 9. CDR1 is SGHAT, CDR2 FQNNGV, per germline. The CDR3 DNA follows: TGTGCCAGCAGCCCCGACAGGGTTGGGGCTAACTATGGCTACACCTTC. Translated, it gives CASSPDRVGANYGYTF.

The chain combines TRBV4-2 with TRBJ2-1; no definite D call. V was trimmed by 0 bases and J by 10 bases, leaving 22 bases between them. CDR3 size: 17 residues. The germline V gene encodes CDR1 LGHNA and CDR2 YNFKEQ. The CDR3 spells CASSQDPGGWMAYEQFF. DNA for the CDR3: TGTGCCAGCAGCCAAGATCCAGGCGGATGGATGGCCTACGAGCAGTTCTTC.

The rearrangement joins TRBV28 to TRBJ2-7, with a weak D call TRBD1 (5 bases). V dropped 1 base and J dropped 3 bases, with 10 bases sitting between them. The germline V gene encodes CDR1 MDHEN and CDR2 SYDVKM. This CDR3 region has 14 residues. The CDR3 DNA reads TGTGCCAGCAGTTTATTCCACAGGAACTACGAGCAGTACTTC. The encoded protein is CASSLFHRNYEQYF.

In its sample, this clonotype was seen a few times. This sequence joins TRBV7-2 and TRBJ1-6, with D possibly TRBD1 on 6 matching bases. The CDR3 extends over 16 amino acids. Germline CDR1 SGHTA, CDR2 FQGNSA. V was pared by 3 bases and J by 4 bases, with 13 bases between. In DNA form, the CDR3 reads TGTGCCAGCAGCTTCCCGACAGGTTTTTATAATTCACCCCTCCACTTT. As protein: CASSFPTGFYNSPLHF. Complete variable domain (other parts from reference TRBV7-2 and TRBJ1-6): GAGVSQSPSNKVTEKGKDVELRCDPISGHTALYWYRQSLGQGLEFLIYFQGNSAPDKSGLPSDRFSAERTGGSVSTLTIQRTQQEDSAVYLCASSFPTGFYNSPLHFGNGTRLTVT.

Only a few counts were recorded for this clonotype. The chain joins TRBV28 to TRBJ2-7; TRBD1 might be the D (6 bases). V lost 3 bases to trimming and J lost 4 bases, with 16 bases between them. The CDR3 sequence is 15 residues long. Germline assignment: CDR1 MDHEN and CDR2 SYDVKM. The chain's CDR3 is CASSFPNTGKYEQYF. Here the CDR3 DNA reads TGTGCCAGCAGTTTTCCCAACACAGGGAAATACGAGCAGTACTTC.

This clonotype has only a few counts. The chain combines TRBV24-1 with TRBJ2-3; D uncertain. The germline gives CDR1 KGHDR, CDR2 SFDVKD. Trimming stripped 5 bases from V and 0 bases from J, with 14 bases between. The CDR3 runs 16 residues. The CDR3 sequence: CATSASDAASTDTQYF. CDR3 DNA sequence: TGTGCCACCAGTGCCTCGGACGCCGCCAGCACAGATACGCAGTATTTT.

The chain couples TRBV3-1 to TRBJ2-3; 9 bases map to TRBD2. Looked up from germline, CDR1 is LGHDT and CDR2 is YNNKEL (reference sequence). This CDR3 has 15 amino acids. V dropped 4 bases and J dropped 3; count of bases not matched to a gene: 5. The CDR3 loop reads CASSRRGGETDTQYF. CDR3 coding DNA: TGTGCCAGCAGCCGGCGGGGGGGCGAGACAGATACGCAGTATTTT.

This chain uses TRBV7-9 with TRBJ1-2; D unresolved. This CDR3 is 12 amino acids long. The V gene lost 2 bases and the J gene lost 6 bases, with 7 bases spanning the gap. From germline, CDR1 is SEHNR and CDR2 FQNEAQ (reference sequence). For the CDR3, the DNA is TGTGCCAGCAGCTTAAGAGGGCATGGCTACACCTTC. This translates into CASSLRGHGYTF.

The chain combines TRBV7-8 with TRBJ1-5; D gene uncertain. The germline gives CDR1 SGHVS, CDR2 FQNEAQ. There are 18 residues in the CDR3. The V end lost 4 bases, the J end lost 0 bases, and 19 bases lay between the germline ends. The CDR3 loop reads CASSSRGQSPYSNQPQHF. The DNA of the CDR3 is TGTGCCAGCAGCTCCCGTGGGCAGTCCCCTTATAGCAATCAGCCCCAGCATTTT.

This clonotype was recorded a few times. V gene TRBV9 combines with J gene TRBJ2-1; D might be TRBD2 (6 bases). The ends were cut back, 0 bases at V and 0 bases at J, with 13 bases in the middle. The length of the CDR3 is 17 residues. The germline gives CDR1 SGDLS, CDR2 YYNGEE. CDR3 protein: CASSVGRDRDSYNEQFF. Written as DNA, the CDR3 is TGTGCCAGCAGCGTAGGGCGGGACCGGGACTCCTACAATGAGCAGTTCTTC.